The source of this T cell receptor beta chain is a study of blood T cell repertoires in COVID-19. Study in general: Spain, Italy and the United States supplied samples that represented acute and convalescent COVID-19. PBMCs, B-cell-depleted T cells, or T cells were the source of the cDNA or gDNA that made up the material.

Generated by immunoSEQ multiplex PCR, the TCRdb table keeps only in-frame clones and is missing some. The sample shows about 160,000 clones, approximately 83% of them seen only once. V lost 1 base and J 1 base, leaving 8 bases between the germline ends. CDR3 length: 16 amino acids. CDR1 is SEHNR, CDR2 FQNEAQ, per germline (reference sequence). The chain recombines TRBV7-9 with TRBJ1-6; D is undetermined. This TCR derives from a woman of 80 years or more with active or convalescent COVID-19. The sample taken for sequencing was peripheral blood. CDR3 loop: CASSLGGISYNSPLHF. In DNA form, the CDR3 reads TGTGCCAGCAGCTTAGGCGGGATATCCTATAATTCACCCCTCCACTTT.